The table lists the clone carrying this T cell receptor beta chain with a few counts. The antigen remains unidentified. Across 18 months, stable Graves' hyperthyroidism was marked by no progression to ophthalmopathy. Exclusions: uncontrolled infection, other autoimmune disease, pregnancy, lactation. Using RNA transcripts as the source, TCR beta CDR3 regions were amplified. HTBI primers were the set used in a first-round RT-PCR of the TCR CDR3. In TCRdb, the multiplex PCR reads were re-called with MiXCR into one record per CDR3 protein. This table holds about 680,000 distinct CDR3 sequences, approximately 40% found once. The data originate from a study of T cells in Graves' hyperthyroidism and ophthalmopathy. V was trimmed by 2 bases and J by 3 bases, leaving 7 bases between them. Germline V gene lookup returns CDR1 MNHEY and CDR2 SVGEGT. This CDR3 has 13 residues. Study-level results: Clonotypes that were expanded in thyroid above 0.001 mostly appeared in blood too. The model made its ophthalmopathy prediction, and onset followed a median approximately 6.5 months later.

V and J are TRBV6-2 or TRBV6-3 and TRBJ1-1; no firm D call. What was sequenced was blood. This TCR was recovered from a woman aged 40-49 years with Graves' hyperthyroidism. The CDR3 DNA reads as TGTGCCAGCAGTTACCTGCACGACACTGAAGCTTTCTTT. As protein: CASSYLHDTEAFF.